This paragraph reports one T cell receptor beta chain. J lost 9 bases, V lost 5 bases, and 8 bases had no gene match. CDR3 length: 15 amino acids. Germline CDR1 is MGHRA and CDR2 is YSYEKL. The data stem from a study of blood T cell repertoires in COVID-19. Whole-study context: Samples came from the United States, Italy and Spain, spanning acute and convalescent COVID-19. T cells, B-cell-depleted T cells, or PBMCs supplied cDNA or gDNA.

In the original analysis: Researchers report that nucleated cell counts were estimated from reference gene primer amplification. Sequencing was performed with immunoSEQ multiplex PCR; in TCRdb, only in-frame clones are kept and a portion is missing. That table furnishes V, J and clone size, whereas the DNA furnished D and trimming. The sample yields 200,000 to 250,000 clones, around three quarters seen once. The receptor comes from a woman aged 70-85 years with acute or convalescent COVID-19. The sequenced sample was peripheral blood. V usage is TRBV4-1 and J usage is TRBJ1-4, with TRBD1 matching over 11 bases. In nucleotides, the CDR3 is TGCGCCAGCAGCTCGACCGGGACAGGGGGACAAAAACTGTTTTTT. Translation: CASSSTGTGGQKLFF.